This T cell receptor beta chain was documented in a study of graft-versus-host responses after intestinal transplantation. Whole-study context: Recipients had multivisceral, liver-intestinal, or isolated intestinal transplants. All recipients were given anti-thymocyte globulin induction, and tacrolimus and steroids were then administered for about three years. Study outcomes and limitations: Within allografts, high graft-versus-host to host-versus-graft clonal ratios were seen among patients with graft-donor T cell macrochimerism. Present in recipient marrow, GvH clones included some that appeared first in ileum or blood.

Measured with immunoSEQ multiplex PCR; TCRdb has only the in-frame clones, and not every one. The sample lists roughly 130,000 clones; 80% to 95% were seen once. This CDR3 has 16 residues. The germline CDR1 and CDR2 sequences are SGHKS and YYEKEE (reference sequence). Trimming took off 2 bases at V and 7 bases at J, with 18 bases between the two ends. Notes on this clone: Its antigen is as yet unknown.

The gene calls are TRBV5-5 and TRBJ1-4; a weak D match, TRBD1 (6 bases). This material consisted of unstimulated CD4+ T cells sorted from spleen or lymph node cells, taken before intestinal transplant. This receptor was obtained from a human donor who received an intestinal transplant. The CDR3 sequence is CASSFTGPGGGEKLFF. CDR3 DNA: TGTGCCAGCAGCTTTACCGGGCCAGGAGGGGGTGAAAAACTGTTTTTT.